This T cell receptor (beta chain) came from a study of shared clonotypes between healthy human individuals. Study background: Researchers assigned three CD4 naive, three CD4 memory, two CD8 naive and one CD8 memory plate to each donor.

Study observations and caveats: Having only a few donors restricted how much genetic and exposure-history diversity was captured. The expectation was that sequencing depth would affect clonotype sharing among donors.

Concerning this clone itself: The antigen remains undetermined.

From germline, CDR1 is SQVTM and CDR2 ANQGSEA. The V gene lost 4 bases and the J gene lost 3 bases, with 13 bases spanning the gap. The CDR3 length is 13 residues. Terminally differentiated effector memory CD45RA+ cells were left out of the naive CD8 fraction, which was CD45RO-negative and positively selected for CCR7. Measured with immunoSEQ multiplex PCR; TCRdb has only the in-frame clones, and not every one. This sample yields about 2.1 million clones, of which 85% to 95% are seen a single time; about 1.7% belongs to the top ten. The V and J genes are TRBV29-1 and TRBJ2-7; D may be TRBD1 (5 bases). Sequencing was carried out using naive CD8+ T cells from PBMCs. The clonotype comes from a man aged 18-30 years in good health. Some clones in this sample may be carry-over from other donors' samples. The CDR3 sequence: CSVVAGLGYEQYF. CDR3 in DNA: TGCAGCGTTGTAGCAGGGCTAGGCTACGAGCAGTACTTC.